These 22 T cell receptor beta chains were all obtained from the same sample, sequenced in a study of vaccination effects on CD4 cells after COVID-19. Their antigens are not known. Antigen-specific CD4+ T cells were expanded with viral peptide pools in the ViraFEST assay before sequencing. Culturing for roughly 9 days preceded CD4+ T cell isolation. Generated by immunoSEQ multiplex PCR, the TCRdb table keeps only in-frame clones and is missing some. The table has about 54,000 clones, 80% seen once; the top ten hold approximately 2.4%. The sequencing used CD4+ T cells from PBMCs cultured with HCoV-229E spike peptides, collected before COVID-19 vaccination. All receptors derive from a human donor who received a COVID-19 vaccine.

V and J are TRBV18 and TRBJ1-1, with 9 bases fitting TRBD1. Germline CDR1 KGHSH, CDR2 LQKENI. The length of the CDR3 is 16 residues. V lost 3 bases to trimming and J lost 5 bases; unmatched junction nucleotides: 10. The CDR3 DNA reads TGTGCCAGCTCACCGGGATCGGGACAGGGATATACTGAAGCTTTCTTT. Translating it yields CASSPGSGQGYTEAFF.

This sequence joins TRBV7-3 and TRBJ2-5, with a weak D call TRBD1 (6 bases). This CDR3 region has 15 residues. Between the trimmed V and J ends, which lost 4 bases and 0 bases, there was a span of 12 bases. Germline CDR1 reads SGHTA; CDR2 reads FQGTGA. The DNA of the CDR3 is TGTGCCAGCAGCTCGACCGGGACATACCAAGAGACCCAGTACTTC. Translation: CASSSTGTYQETQYF. Together with reference TRBV7-3 and TRBJ2-5, the CDR3 gives the full variable domain: GAGVSQTPSNKVTEKGKYVELRCDPISGHTALYWYRQSLGQGPEFLIYFQGTGAADDSGLPNDRFFAVRPEGSVSTLKIQRTERGDSAVYLCASSSTGTYQETQYFGPGTRLLVL.

This chain connects TRBV27 to TRBJ2-1; D is unclear. V was cut by 2 bases and J by 4 bases, with 18 bases left in between. The CDR3 contains 17 residues. The germline CDR1 and CDR2 sequences are MNHEY and SMNVEV (reference sequence). The CDR3 reads CASSLGRRRSRYNEQFF. CDR3 sequence (DNA): TGTGCCAGCAGTTTAGGAAGAAGAAGGAGTCGTTACAATGAGCAGTTCTTC.

V usage is TRBV5-1 and J usage is TRBJ1-5, with D possibly matching TRBD1 (5 bases). Germline assignment: CDR1 SGHRS and CDR2 YFSETQ. The V gene lost 4 bases and the J gene lost 4 bases, with 9 bases spanning the gap. CDR3 length equals 13 residues. CDR3 nucleotide sequence: TGCGCCAGCAGCCCGGACACTAATCAGCCCCAGCATTTT. Amino acids: CASSPDTNQPQHF. The full variable domain, in which reference TRBV5-1 and TRBJ1-5 provide the parts outside the CDR3, is KAGVTQTPRYLIKTRGQQVTLSCSPISGHRSVSWYQQTPGQGLQFLFEYFSETQRNKGNFPGRFSGRQFSNSRSEMNVSTLELGDSALYLCASSPDTNQPQHFGDGTRLSIL.

This chain links TRBV30 with TRBJ2-5; D possibly corresponds to TRBD1 (6 bases). The V gene lost 2 bases and the J gene lost 5 bases, with 12 bases spanning the gap. This CDR3 has 13 residues. CDR1 is GTSNPN and CDR2 is SVGIG in the germline V gene (reference sequence). The CDR3 bases are TGTGCCTGGAGTAAGGGGGTCGTGGAGACCCAGTACTTC. Its protein is CAWSKGVVETQYF.

This chain joins TRBV19 and TRBJ2-1, with a possible D match to TRBD1 (5 bases). V lost 4 bases to trimming and J lost 9 bases, with 16 bases between them. Germline CDR1 LNHDA, CDR2 SQIVND (reference sequence). The CDR3 is made up of 14 amino acids. CDR3 sequence: CASSKGVGDIEQFF. The CDR3 DNA reads TGTGCCAGTAGTAAAGGGGTTGGGGATATTGAGCAGTTCTTC.

The genes are TRBV3-1 (or the pseudogene TRBV3-2) and TRBJ1-5; D unclear. Deletions cut 1 base from V and 12 bases from J, with 13 bases between. The CDR3 loop spans 13 amino acids. Germline CDR1 LGHDT, CDR2 YNNKEL (reference sequence). CDR3 in DNA: TGTGCCAGCAGCCAAGGGTCGGGAGGCCGCCAGCATTTT. This gives the protein CASSQGSGGRQHF.

The V gene is TRBV11-2, the J gene TRBJ1-5, with D maybe TRBD1 (5 bases). Germline-derived CDR1 and CDR2 are SGHAT and FQNNGV. V lost 4 bases and J 0 bases, leaving 10 bases between the germline ends. CDR3 length: 15 residues. CDR3 sequence reads: CASSSGQNSNQPQHF. DNA for the CDR3: TGTGCCAGCAGCTCAGGGCAGAATAGCAATCAGCCCCAGCATTTT.

The chain uses TRBV10-3 and TRBJ2-7; TRBD2 matches at 9 bases. Trimming removed 10 bases from V and 7 bases from J; junction bases left unmatched: 11. The germline CDR1 and CDR2 sequences are ENHRY and SYGVKD. This CDR3 contains 13 residues. CDR3 protein: CATSGLALGEQYV. CDR3 coding DNA: TGTGCCACCTCCGGACTAGCGTTGGGGGAGCAGTACGTC.

This sequence joins TRBV28 and TRBJ2-3; D tentatively fits TRBD1 or TRBD2 (5 bases each). The V gene's germline CDR1 is MDHEN and CDR2 SYDVKM. Trimming left V 5 bases short and J 2 bases short, with 17 bases between. CDR3 length: 16 residues. The chain's CDR3 is CASSPSGRRNTDTQYF. CDR3 in DNA: TGTGCCAGCAGTCCCTCGGGACGGAGAAACACAGATACGCAGTATTTT.

The V gene is TRBV18, the J gene TRBJ1-3, with 9 bases fitting TRBD1. CDR3 length: 18 residues. Germline V gene sequence: CDR1 KGHSH, CDR2 LQKENI. Losses at the gene ends were 6 bases for V and 0 bases for J; bases not matched to a gene: 12. The DNA of the CDR3 is TGTGCCAGCTCCCTTACGGGGACAGGGATCGGCTCTGGAAACACCATATATTTT. Protein sequence: CASSLTGTGIGSGNTIYF.

The chain uses TRBV5-5 and TRBJ2-7; 10 positions agree with TRBD2. The J segment lost 2 bases and the V segment lost 0 bases, leaving 5 bases of the junction unmatched. The germline CDR1 and CDR2 sequences are SGHKS and YYEKEE (reference sequence). This CDR3 comprises 16 residues. DNA for the CDR3: TGTGCCAGCAGCTTGGTTGGGACTAGCGTCGCCTACGAGCAGTACGTC. It is translated as CASSLVGTSVAYEQYV.

V usage is TRBV6-5 and J usage is TRBJ2-1; TRBD1 matches at 10 bases. Germline V gene data show CDR1 as MNHEY and CDR2 as SVGAGI. This CDR3 is 15 amino acids long. V shed 5 bases and J 7 bases; nucleotides not matched to a gene: 8. Here the CDR3 reads CASSTRDRGRNEQFF. CDR3 coding DNA: TGTGCCAGCAGTACCCGGGACAGGGGAAGGAATGAGCAGTTCTTC.

The chain is built from TRBV3-1 (or the pseudogene TRBV3-2) and TRBJ1-1, with unresolved D. V was clipped by 4 bases and J by 8 bases, with 17 bases between them. Germline V gene lookup returns CDR1 LGHDT and CDR2 YNNKEL (reference sequence). This CDR3 comprises 14 residues. CDR3 coding DNA: TGTGCCAGCAGCCGGATGAACCCGACGGAGGAAGCTTTCTTT. Protein: CASSRMNPTEEAFF.

This chain joins TRBV7-8 and TRBJ1-5; D not certain. The V end lost 1 base, the J end lost 7 bases, and 5 bases lay between the germline ends. The CDR3 covers 12 residues. The germline V gene encodes CDR1 SGHVS and CDR2 FQNEAQ. For the CDR3, the DNA is TGTGCCAGCAGCTTAGATTGGCAGCCCCAGCATTTT. This sequence encodes CASSLDWQPQHF.

The rearrangement uses TRBV5-6 and TRBJ1-2; D unclear. The CDR3 consists of 13 residues. V was pared by 4 bases and J by 5 bases, with 12 bases between. From germline, CDR1 is SGHDT and CDR2 YYEEEE. Written as DNA, the CDR3 is TGTGCCAGCAGCCTCAATCTCCATTATGGCTACACCTTC. It encodes CASSLNLHYGYTF.

The gene calls are TRBV23-1 and TRBJ1-3; D gene ambiguous. TRBV23-1 is an ORF, and what it does is uncertain. Trimming cost V 3 bases and J 4 bases, with 7 bases left between them. This CDR3 has 13 residues. In DNA, the CDR3 is TGCGCCAGCAGTCATCAGTCCGGAAACACCATATATTTT. Encoded protein: CASSHQSGNTIYF.

J is TRBJ1-6 and V is TRBV19, with a possible D match to TRBD1 (6 bases). The germline CDR1 and CDR2 sequences are LNHDA and SQIVND (reference sequence). Trimming left V 4 bases short and J 9 bases short, with 13 bases between. The CDR3 totals 14 residues. CDR3 region: CASSTPNRASPLHF. The CDR3 bases are TGTGCCAGTAGTACCCCAAACAGGGCTTCACCCCTCCACTTT.

The chain is built from TRBV19 and TRBJ1-2; TRBD1 is a possible D gene (5 bases). This CDR3 comprises 14 residues. V was clipped by 6 bases and J by 3 bases, with 14 bases between them. Germline CDR1 is LNHDA and CDR2 is SQIVND (reference sequence). In DNA, the CDR3 is TGTGCCAGTAGACCTCCCGGGACGGACTATGGCTACACCTTC. This sequence encodes CASRPPGTDYGYTF.

The chain links TRBV29-1 to TRBJ2-1; 7 nucleotides agree with TRBD1. This CDR3 has 15 amino acids. Trimming removed 3 bases from V and 4 bases from J; junction bases left unmatched: 9. Germline V CDR1 and CDR2: SQVTM, ANQGSEA. CDR3 nucleotide sequence: TGCAGCGTTGATTCTCACAGGGGTTCTTACAATGAGCAGTTCTTC. Amino acid sequence: CSVDSHRGSYNEQFF.

The rearrangement links TRBV19 to TRBJ2-5, with 7 bases identical to TRBD1. CDR1 is LNHDA, CDR2 SQIVND, per germline (reference sequence). The CDR3 contains 15 residues. V dropped 6 bases and J dropped 5; count of bases not matched to a gene: 12. The CDR3 sequence: CASRLRQGTGETQYF. Here the CDR3 DNA reads TGTGCCAGTAGACTCCGACAGGGAACCGGCGAGACCCAGTACTTC.

The chain has TRBV11-2 and TRBJ1-2; unclear D gene. Germline CDR1 and CDR2: SGHAT and FQNNGV. Between the trimmed V and J ends, which lost 0 bases and 2 bases, there was a span of 4 bases. The CDR3 sequence is 13 residues long. For the CDR3, the DNA is TGTGCCAGCAGCTTAGACAGGAACTATGGCTACACCTTC. It yields the protein CASSLDRNYGYTF.